Listed below are T cell receptor beta chains from one sample, sequenced in a study of blood T cell repertoires in COVID-19. Profiled with immunoSEQ multiplex PCR; TCRdb holds only in-frame clones, not every one. In the table there are approximately 300,000 clones, 85% of which are singletons. Sequenced material: PBMCs or T cells enriched from blood (not recorded which). These receptors all stem from a woman aged 25-40 years who had been exposed to COVID-19. Both conserved end residues are part of each CDR3. The order of the fields is J gene, D gene, clone size, V gene, CDR3 DNA, CDR3 protein. A D gene is named only where the DNA matches it firmly. Clone size is not always given. Where it is, it says once, few, many or a class for expanded clones.

>TRBJ1-1|-|-|TRBV5-4
TGTGCCAGCAGCTCGTGGACTGAAGAAGCTTTCTTT
CASSSWTEEAFF
>TRBJ1-2|-|-|TRBV4-2
TGTGCCAGCAGCCAACAATCCGGGTTCAGGGATGGCTACACCTTC
CASSQQSGFRDGYTF
>TRBJ2-5|TRBD1|-|TRBV11-2
TGTGCCAGCAGCTCCAGATCGTCAGGGGGCGAGACCCAGTACTTC
CASSSRSSGGETQYF
>TRBJ2-1|-|-|TRBV19
TGTGCCAGTAGTATAGGGGGCGTCGATGAGCAGTTCTTC
CASSIGGVDEQFF
>TRBJ2-6|-|-|TRBV14
TGTGCCAGCAGCTACCGGGGTGCCGGGGCCAACGTCCTGACTTTC
CASSYRGAGANVLTF
>TRBJ2-7|TRBD2|-|TRBV14
TGTGCCAGCAGCCCTAGCGGCTACGAGCAGTACTTC
CASSPSGYEQYF
>TRBJ1-4|-|-|TRBV4-3
TGCGCCAGCAGTACGCAGAATCCAACTAATGAAAAACTGTTTTTT
CASSTQNPTNEKLFF
>TRBJ2-5|-|-|TRBV7-6
TGTGCCAGCAGCTTAGAAAGGAGTAGCGGAGCCCAAGAGACCCAGTACTTC
CASSLERSSGAQETQYF
>TRBJ2-2|TRBD2|-|TRBV4-2
TGTGCCAGCAGCCACCCGGGACTAGCGGGAGGGCCCGACACCGGGGAGCTGTTTTTT
CASSHPGLAGGPDTGELFF
>TRBJ2-7|-|once|TRBV3-1/TRBV3-2
TGTGCCAGCAGCCACGGGTGGTGGGAGCAGTACTTC
CASSHGWWEQYF
>TRBJ1-5|-|-|TRBV19
TGTGCCAGTAGACCACAGGGACGTGGCAATCAGCCCCAGCATTTT
CASRPQGRGNQPQHF
>TRBJ2-7|-|once|TRBV2
TGTGCCAGCAGTATCCTCTCCTACGAGCAGTACTTC
CASSILSYEQYF